This T cell receptor beta chain is drawn from a study of blood T cell repertoires in COVID-19. Across the whole study: Samples representing acute and convalescent COVID-19 were sourced from the United States, Italy and Spain. T cells, B-cell-depleted T cells, or PBMCs supplied cDNA or gDNA.

The repertoire was sequenced with immunoSEQ multiplex PCR; TCRdb's copy has only in-frame clones and lacks some. The table lists approximately 66,000 clones, over 70% of them singletons, with around 20% in the top ten. The CDR3 contains 12 residues. Trimming removed 7 bases from V and 5 bases from J, with 8 bases in between. The chain uses TRBV12-3 or TRBV12-4 and TRBJ2-2; D may be TRBD2 (5 bases). The sequenced sample consisted of peripheral blood. The receptor was derived from a man aged 60 to 69 with acute or convalescent COVID-19. CDR3 loop: CASTPGTGELFF. DNA for the CDR3: TGTGCCAGCACCCCGGGGACCGGGGAGCTGTTTTTT.